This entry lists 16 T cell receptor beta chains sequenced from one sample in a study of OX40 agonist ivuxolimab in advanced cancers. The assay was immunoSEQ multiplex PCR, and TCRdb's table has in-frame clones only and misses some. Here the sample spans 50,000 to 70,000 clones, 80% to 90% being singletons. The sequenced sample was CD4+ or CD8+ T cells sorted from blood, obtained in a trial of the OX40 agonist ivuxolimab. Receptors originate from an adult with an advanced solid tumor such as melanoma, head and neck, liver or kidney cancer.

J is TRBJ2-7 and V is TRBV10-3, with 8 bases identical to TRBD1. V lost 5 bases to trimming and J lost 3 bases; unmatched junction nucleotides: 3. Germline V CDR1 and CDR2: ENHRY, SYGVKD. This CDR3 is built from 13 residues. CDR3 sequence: CAISLGQDYEQYF. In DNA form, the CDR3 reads TGTGCCATCAGTCTGGGACAGGACTACGAGCAGTACTTC.

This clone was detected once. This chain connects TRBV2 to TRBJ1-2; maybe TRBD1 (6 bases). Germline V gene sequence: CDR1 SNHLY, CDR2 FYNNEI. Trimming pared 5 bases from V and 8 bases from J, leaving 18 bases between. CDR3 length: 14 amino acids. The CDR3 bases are TGTGCCAGCAGTTTCAGAGGACAGCCCGGAGGCTACACCTTC. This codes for CASSFRGQPGGYTF.

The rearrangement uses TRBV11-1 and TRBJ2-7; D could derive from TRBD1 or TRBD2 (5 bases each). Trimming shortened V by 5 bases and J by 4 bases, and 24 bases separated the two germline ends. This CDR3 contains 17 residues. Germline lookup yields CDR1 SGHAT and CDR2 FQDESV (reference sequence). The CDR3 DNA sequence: TGTGCCAGCAGCCTCCTGCACCCGGGGTTTGGGGGATACGAGCAGTACTTC. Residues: CASSLLHPGFGGYEQYF.

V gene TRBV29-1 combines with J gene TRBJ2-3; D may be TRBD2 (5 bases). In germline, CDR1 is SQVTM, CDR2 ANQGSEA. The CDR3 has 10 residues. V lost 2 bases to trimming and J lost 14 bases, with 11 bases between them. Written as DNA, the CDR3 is TGCAGCGTTGAAAGCTCAGAGGGGTATTTT. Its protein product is CSVESSEGYF.

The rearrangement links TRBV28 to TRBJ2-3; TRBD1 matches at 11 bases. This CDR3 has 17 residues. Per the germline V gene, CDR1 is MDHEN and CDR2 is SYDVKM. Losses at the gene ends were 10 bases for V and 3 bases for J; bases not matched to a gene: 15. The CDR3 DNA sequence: TGTGCCACCACCGGGACAGGGGGAGTAGTAAGGACAGATACGCAGTATTTT. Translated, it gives CATTGTGGVVRTDTQYF.

CDR3 region: CASSPPTQPQHF. Here the CDR3 DNA reads TGTGCCAGCAGCCCCCCTACTCAGCCCCAGCATTTT. This sequence joins TRBV28 and TRBJ1-5; D gene uncertain. The germline V gene encodes CDR1 MDHEN and CDR2 SYDVKM. V was pared by 6 bases and J by 6 bases, with 9 bases between. This CDR3 contains 12 residues.

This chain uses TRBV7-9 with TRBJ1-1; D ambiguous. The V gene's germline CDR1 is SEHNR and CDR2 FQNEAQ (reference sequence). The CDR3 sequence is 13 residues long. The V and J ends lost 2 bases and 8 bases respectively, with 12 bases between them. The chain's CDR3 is CASSLTRHNEAFF. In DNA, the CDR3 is TGTGCCAGCAGCTTAACTCGTCATAACGAAGCTTTCTTT. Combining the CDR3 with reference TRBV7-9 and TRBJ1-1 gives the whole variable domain DTGVSQNPRHKITKRGQNVTFRCDPISEHNRLYWYRQTLGQGPEFLTYFQNEAQLEKSRLLSDRFSAERPKGSFSTLEIQRTEQGDSAMYLCASSLTRHNEAFFGQGTRLTVV.

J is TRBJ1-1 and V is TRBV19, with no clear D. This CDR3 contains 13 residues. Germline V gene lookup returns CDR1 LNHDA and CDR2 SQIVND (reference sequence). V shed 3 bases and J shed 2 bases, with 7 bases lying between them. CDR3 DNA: TGTGCCAGTAGTATTCTCAGAAACACTGAAGCTTTCTTT. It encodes CASSILRNTEAFF.

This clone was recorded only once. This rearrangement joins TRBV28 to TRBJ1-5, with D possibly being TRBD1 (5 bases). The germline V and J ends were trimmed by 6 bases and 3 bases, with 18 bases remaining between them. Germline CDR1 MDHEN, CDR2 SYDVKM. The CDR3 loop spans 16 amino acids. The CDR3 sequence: CASSRDRGHLNQPQHF. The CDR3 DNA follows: TGTGCCAGCAGCCGTGATAGGGGTCACCTCAATCAGCCCCAGCATTTT.

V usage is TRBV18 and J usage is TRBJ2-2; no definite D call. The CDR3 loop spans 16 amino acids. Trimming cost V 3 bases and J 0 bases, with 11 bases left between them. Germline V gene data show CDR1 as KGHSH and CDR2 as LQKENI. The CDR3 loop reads CASSPLRSSNTGELFF. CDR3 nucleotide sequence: TGTGCCAGCTCACCTCTAAGAAGTTCGAACACCGGGGAGCTGTTTTTT.

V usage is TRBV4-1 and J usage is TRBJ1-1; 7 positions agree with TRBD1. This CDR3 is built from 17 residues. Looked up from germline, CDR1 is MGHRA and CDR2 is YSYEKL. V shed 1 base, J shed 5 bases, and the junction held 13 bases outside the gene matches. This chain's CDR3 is CASSQVARKGAGTEAFF. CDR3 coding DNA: TGCGCCAGCAGCCAAGTGGCACGTAAGGGGGCAGGAACTGAAGCTTTCTTT.

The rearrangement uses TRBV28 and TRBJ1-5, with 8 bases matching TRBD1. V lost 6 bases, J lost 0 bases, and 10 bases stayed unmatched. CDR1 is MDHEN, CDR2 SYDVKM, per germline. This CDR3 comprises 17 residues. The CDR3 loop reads CASRNTGTGLSNQPQHF. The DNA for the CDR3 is TGTGCCAGCAGAAATACCGGGACAGGCCTTAGCAATCAGCCCCAGCATTTT.

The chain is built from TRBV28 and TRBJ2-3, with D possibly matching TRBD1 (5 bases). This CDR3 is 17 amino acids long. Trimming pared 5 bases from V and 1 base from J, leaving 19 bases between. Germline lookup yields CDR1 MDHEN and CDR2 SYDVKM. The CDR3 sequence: CASSPPTVGARTDTQYF. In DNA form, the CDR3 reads TGTGCCAGCAGTCCTCCCACCGTAGGGGCCCGCACAGATACGCAGTATTTT. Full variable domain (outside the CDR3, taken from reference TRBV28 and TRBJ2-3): DVKVTQSSRYLVKRTGEKVFLECVQDMDHENMFWYRQDPGLGLRLIYFSYDVKMKEKGDIPEGYSVSREKKERFSLILESASTNQTSMYLCASSPPTVGARTDTQYFGPGTRLTVL.

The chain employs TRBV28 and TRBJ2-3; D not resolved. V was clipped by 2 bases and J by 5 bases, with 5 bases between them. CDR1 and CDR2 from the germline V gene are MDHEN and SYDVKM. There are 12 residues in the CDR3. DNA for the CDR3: TGTGCCAGCAGTTTACTGGGAGATACGCAGTATTTT. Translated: CASSLLGDTQYF.

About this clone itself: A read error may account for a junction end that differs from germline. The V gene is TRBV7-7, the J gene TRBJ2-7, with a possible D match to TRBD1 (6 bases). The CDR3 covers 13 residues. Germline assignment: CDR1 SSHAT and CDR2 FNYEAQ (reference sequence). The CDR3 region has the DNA TGTGCTAGCAGCTTAGACCAGGGGAGCGAGCAGTACTTC. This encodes CASSLDQGSEQYF.

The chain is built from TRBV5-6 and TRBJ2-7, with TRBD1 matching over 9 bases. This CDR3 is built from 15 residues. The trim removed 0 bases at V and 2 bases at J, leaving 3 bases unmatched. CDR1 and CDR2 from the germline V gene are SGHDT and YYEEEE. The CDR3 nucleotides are TGTGCCAGCAGCTTGGGGGACAGGGTTGCCTACGAGCAGTACTTC. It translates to CASSLGDRVAYEQYF.